This TCR beta chain was sequenced during a study of blood T cells in healthy people across ages. Primers used in a second PCR of roughly 7 to 12 cycles were a sample-barcoded 5' primer and a J-beta primer mix. TCRdb fed the 5' RACE reads into MiXCR, producing one record per CDR3 protein. The sample includes fewer than 800,000 distinct CDR3 sequences, roughly 50% of them seen just once. On this clonotype: The antigen remains unidentified.

Broader study findings: Diversity was estimated from one million T cells, and these estimates were considered underestimates. Per million T cells, TCR beta diversity dropped about linearly as age rose.

This CDR3 has 11 residues. The germline V gene has CDR1 ENHRY and CDR2 SYGVKD. Trimming pared 11 bases from V and 7 bases from J, leaving 14 bases between. The sequence was collected from a woman aged 55-69 years in good health. Sequences were obtained from blood. The chain joins TRBV10-3 to TRBJ1-1; no reliable D call. The CDR3 nucleotides are TGTGCCGCGAGCGTTGGGAATGAAGCTTTCTTT. This gives the protein CAASVGNEAFF.